Given below is one T cell receptor (beta chain) in context. This receptor's antigen is unknown. The sample holds no much larger clone one base away, and base qualities are not on file. Donors were 39 systemically healthy Caucasian individuals from Russia aged roughly 6 to 95 years. Around 9.9 milliliters of peripheral blood were collected from each donor into EDTA-treated Vacutainer tubes. Ficoll-Paque density-gradient centrifugation was used to isolate PBMCs, with at least 6.5 million per sample. Trizol reagent was used to extract total RNA from the PBMCs, yielding at least 6 micrograms per sample. Naive CD45RAhigh/CD27high T cell percentages were measured by flow cytometry on a PBMC aliquot from every donor. V is trimmed back by 6 bases and J by 2 bases, and the junction contains 3 bases that no gene match accounts for. Spanning cysteine to phenylalanine, the CDR3 consists of 14 amino acids. The entry retains the CDR3 DNA only, 42 bases that are in frame from base 1.

The entry originates in a study of blood T cells in healthy people across ages (dated by TCRdb to 2013 to 2016). General notes on the study: Template switching captured roughly one uniquely barcoded TCR beta cDNA molecule per two T cells in model experiments. The study analyzed two additional independent replicas of 1 million unique cDNA reads from the same blood draw for two donors, one aged 18 to 30 and one aged 80 or older. Four age groups were formed from the donors: young (average approximately 15 years), middle-aged (approximately 39), aged (62) and long-lived (more than 75). To avoid experimental bias, donors of different ages were randomly spread across the sequencing lanes. Using deep sequencing normalized with unique cDNA molecular identifiers, the study measured how TCR beta repertoire diversity changes with age.

The method behind the library was 5' RACE. Sequencer: Illumina HiSeq 2500. A second PCR of 7 to 11 cycles was run with a J-beta primer mix and a sample-barcoded 5' primer. A template-switch 5' adaptor carrying 12 random nucleotides introduced a unique molecular identifier onto each TCR beta cDNA molecule. Each sample yielded at least 2.5 million CDR3-containing paired-end reads. The Mint cDNA synthesis kit, primed by a TRBC-specific oligonucleotide, was used to synthesize first-strand cDNA from all RNA. All cDNA was treated with uracil-DNA glycosylase and then went through a first 18-cycle PCR with the universal primers M1SS and BC2_uni_R. The published analysis was carried out like this. Each sample was normalized by randomly selecting 1 million high-quality reads, each carrying a distinct molecular identifier. Instead of being binned into consensus sequences, reads with shared molecular identifiers were discarded. MiTCR, set to a Q25 quality threshold and the strictest error-elimination algorithm, was used for CDR3 identification, clonotype clustering and error correction. A nonparametric unseen species model using Euler transformation provided a lower-bound estimate of total TCR beta diversity. TCRdb itself trimmed the public reads at Q25 with fastp, ran MiXCR and retained productive beta chains. CDR3 protein duplicates are merged, each entry listing the most common genes and DNA. TCRdb, rather than the study authors, made the V and J calls. The sample contains around 990,000 distinct CDR3 sequences, roughly two fifths of them found a single time. The ten largest clones take up around 12% of the sample.

What the authors observed across the whole study: The CMV infection status of donors was not known, potentially confounding age-related changes in expanded clonotypes. The long-lived group showed more naive CD4+ T cells, fewer expanded clones and increased TCR diversity than the aged group, suggesting age selection. There was a strong correlation between observed TCR beta diversity and the percentage of naive T cells measured by flow cytometry. Since profiling was done on bulk unsorted PBMCs, naive and antigen-experienced compartments could not be conclusively compared. As age increased, observed TCR beta diversity per million T cells dropped in a roughly linear way, and a significant reduction was already evident by age approximately 40. Estimates of total diversity from one million sequenced T cells were regarded as lower bounds and underestimates.

The sequence was obtained from a young man in good health. The sequence joins TRBV12-3 or TRBV12-4 to TRBJ2-1; 8 bases in between match TRBD1. The material sequenced was blood. The base sequence is TGTGCCAGCAGACAGGGGGTGCCCTACAATGAGCAGTTCTTC. Its translation is CASRQGVPYNEQFF.